The 28 T cell receptor beta chains below come from one sample, sequenced in a study of blood T cell repertoires in COVID-19. Generated by immunoSEQ multiplex PCR, the TCRdb table keeps only in-frame clones and is missing some. Here the sample spans about 74,000 clones, approximately 86% being singletons. The sample consisted of peripheral blood. These receptors all come from an elderly woman with active or convalescent COVID-19.

The chain is built from TRBV4-1 and TRBJ1-1; D not certain. CDR3 length: 13 residues. With 1 base removed from V and 5 bases from J, the gap between germline ends came to 8 bases. Germline CDR1 is MGHRA and CDR2 is YSYEKL. CDR3 region: CASSQAGWTEAFF. The DNA of the CDR3 is TGCGCCAGCAGCCAAGCCGGGTGGACTGAAGCTTTCTTT.

This clone has just a few counts. The rearrangement uses TRBV21-1 and TRBJ2-5; whether TRBD2, the table's D call, matches the DNA was not checked. TRBV21-1 is a pseudogene segment. There are 14 residues in the CDR3. The CDR3 loop reads CASSPSGREETQYF. Here the CDR3 DNA reads TGTGCCAGCAGCCCTAGCGGGAGGGAAGAGACCCAGTACTTC.

The chain employs TRBV27 and TRBJ2-7, with 7 bases aligning to TRBD2. This CDR3 contains 14 residues. Unmatched junction bases numbered 11, after V lost 5 bases and J lost 7 bases. Germline values: CDR1 MNHEY, CDR2 SMNVEV (reference sequence). Here the CDR3 DNA reads TGTGCCAGCAGTAGGAGGGAGGGCCTTGAGGAGCAGTACTTC. Amino acid sequence: CASSRREGLEEQYF.

The chain links TRBV3-1 (or the pseudogene TRBV3-2) to TRBJ2-3, with 9 bases that match TRBD2. The CDR3 has 15 amino acids. V lost 3 bases and J lost 5; bases outside the gene matches: 6. CDR1 is LGHDT, CDR2 YNNKEL, per germline (reference sequence). CDR3 region: CASSQLAGEGDTQYF. The CDR3 DNA is TGTGCCAGCAGCCAGTTAGCGGGAGAGGGAGATACGCAGTATTTT.

V and J are TRBV29-1 and TRBJ1-4, with D perhaps TRBD1 (5 bases). V lost 3 bases and J 8 bases, leaving 13 bases between the germline ends. The CDR3 has 13 amino acids. Germline CDR1 reads SQVTM; CDR2 reads ANQGSEA. CDR3 in DNA: TGCAGCGTTGACGGGGGGACTTTAGAAAAACTGTTTTTT. As protein: CSVDGGTLEKLFF.

The rearrangement joins TRBV12-3 or TRBV12-4 to TRBJ2-1, with 7 bases matching TRBD2. V shed 3 bases, J shed 13 bases, and the junction held 3 bases outside the gene matches. CDR3 length: 11 amino acids. The CDR3 spells CASSLTSHQFF. CDR3 DNA sequence: TGTGCCAGCAGTTTGACTAGCCACCAGTTCTTC.

This clone has only one observation. The V call is TRBV6-5, the J call TRBJ1-2; TRBD1 matches 8 bases. CDR1 and CDR2 (germline): MNHEY, SVGAGI. The CDR3 sequence is 14 residues long. J was trimmed by 4 bases and V by 4 bases; bases with no gene match: 5. CDR3 residues: CASSSTGATYGYTF. The CDR3 bases are TGTGCCAGCAGTTCGACAGGGGCGACCTATGGCTACACCTTC.

The chain employs TRBV19 and TRBJ1-1, with 8 bases that match TRBD1. The CDR3 sequence is 16 residues long. Looked up from germline, CDR1 is LNHDA and CDR2 is SQIVND (reference sequence). The trim removed 5 bases at V and 0 bases at J, leaving 8 bases unmatched. CDR3 region: CASSRARQGLNTEAFF. The CDR3 region has the DNA TGTGCCAGTAGTCGGGCCCGACAGGGGTTGAACACTGAAGCTTTCTTT.

The chain uses TRBV24-1 and TRBJ1-5, with a possible D match to TRBD1 (6 bases). The germline CDR1 and CDR2 sequences are KGHDR and SFDVKD. V was pared by 4 bases and J by 0 bases, with 12 bases between. CDR3 size: 16 residues. This chain's CDR3 is CATSDAGQSSNQPQHF. The DNA of the CDR3 is TGTGCCACCAGTGACGCTGGACAGTCTAGCAATCAGCCCCAGCATTTT.

The genes are TRBV11-3 and TRBJ1-6; 10 bases fit TRBD1. V dropped 5 bases and J dropped 10; count of bases not matched to a gene: 11. The CDR3 totals 16 residues. Germline V gene sequence: CDR1 SGHNT, CDR2 YENEEA. The DNA of the CDR3 is TGTGCCAGCAGCCTTTCCTTCGGGACAGGGGAATCACCCCTCCACTTT. The encoded protein is CASSLSFGTGESPLHF. The full variable domain, in which reference TRBV11-3 and TRBJ1-6 provide the parts outside the CDR3, is EAGVVQSPRYKIIEKKQPVAFWCNPISGHNTLYWYLQNLGQGPELLIRYENEEAVDDSQLPKDRFSAERLKGVDSTLKIQPAELGDSAVYLCASSLSFGTGESPLHFGNGTRLTVT.

This CDR3 is CASSQSSGRVRSYEQYF. The CDR3 nucleotides read TGTGCCAGCAGCCAATCCTCCGGCAGGGTGAGATCCTACGAGCAGTACTTC. The rearrangement uses TRBV14 and TRBJ2-7; TRBD1 is a possible D gene (5 bases). Germline V lookup: CDR1 SGHDN, CDR2 FVKESK. Trimming took off 2 bases at V and 1 base at J, with 18 bases between the two ends. The CDR3 runs to 17 residues.

The gene calls are TRBV2 and TRBJ2-3; 14 nucleotides match TRBD2. This CDR3 region has 15 residues. Germline V gives CDR1 SNHLY, CDR2 FYNNEI. J was trimmed by 8 bases and V by 6 bases; bases with no gene match: 7. As DNA, the CDR3 is TGTGCCAGCAGCGGGACTAGCGGGGGTCGGGTTACGCAGTATTTT. This sequence encodes CASSGTSGGRVTQYF.

The chain carries TRBV28 and TRBJ1-4, with 10 positions matching TRBD1. J gave up 7 bases and V 5 bases, and 7 bases lay outside the gene matches. The CDR3 runs to 15 residues. Germline V gives CDR1 MDHEN, CDR2 SYDVKM. The DNA of the CDR3 is TGTGCCAGCAGTCCGACAGGGGGCGCCGGTGAAAAACTGTTTTTT. This sequence encodes CASSPTGGAGEKLFF.

Here the CDR3 reads CASSYSPLVQFF. For the CDR3, the DNA is TGTGCCAGCAGTTACTCCCCCCTGGTACAATTCTTC. The V call is TRBV6-2 or TRBV6-3, the J call TRBJ2-1; D gene ambiguous. V lost 0 bases and J 16 bases, leaving 13 bases between the germline ends. The germline V gene has CDR1 MNHEY and CDR2 SVGEGT. The length of the CDR3 is 12 residues.

The J gene is TRBJ1-1, the V gene TRBV27; 11 positions match TRBD1. V dropped 3 bases and J dropped 0; count of bases not matched to a gene: 3. Germline CDR1 MNHEY, CDR2 SMNVEV (reference sequence). The CDR3 covers 16 residues. CDR3 residues: CASSFWGQGVNTEAFF. DNA of the CDR3: TGTGCCAGCAGTTTCTGGGGACAGGGGGTGAACACTGAAGCTTTCTTT.

The chain employs TRBV18 and TRBJ2-7, with a possible D match to TRBD1 (5 bases). Germline V gene lookup returns CDR1 KGHSH and CDR2 LQKENI. This CDR3 has 14 amino acids. V gave up 0 bases and J gave up 6 bases, with 12 bases separating them. In nucleotides, the CDR3 is TGTGCCAGCTCACCACCGAGCAGGGCCTCCGAGCAGTACTTC. This sequence encodes CASSPPSRASEQYF.

The chain combines TRBV24-1 with TRBJ1-5, with D possibly matching TRBD1 (5 bases). The CDR3 is 18 residues long. V was shortened by 4 bases and J by 1 base, with 19 bases between the two germline ends. Per germline, CDR1 KGHDR and CDR2 SFDVKD. In DNA, the CDR3 is TGTGCCACCAGTGACACGACGCGGACTAAGGGGAGCAATCAGCCCCAGCATTTT. Amino acid sequence: CATSDTTRTKGSNQPQHF.

This chain joins TRBV3-1 (or the pseudogene TRBV3-2) and TRBJ1-5, with D maybe TRBD1 (5 bases). Trimming took off 1 base at V and 5 bases at J, with 12 bases between the two ends. The CDR3 length is 15 residues. Germline lookup yields CDR1 LGHDT and CDR2 YNNKEL (reference sequence). CDR3 DNA sequence: TGTGCCAGCAGCCAAGCCGGGACTGTAGATCAGCCCCAGCATTTT. Translated: CASSQAGTVDQPQHF.

The chain couples TRBV18 to TRBJ2-1, with D perhaps TRBD2 (6 bases). This CDR3 spans 14 amino acids. The V gene lost 5 bases and the J gene lost 5 bases, with 13 bases spanning the gap. Germline V gene data show CDR1 as KGHSH and CDR2 as LQKENI. The CDR3 region is CASSAQLANNEQFF. In nucleotides, the CDR3 is TGTGCCAGCTCAGCCCAACTAGCCAACAATGAGCAGTTCTTC.

This clone was seen a handful of times. The chain couples TRBV5-1 to TRBJ2-5; D perhaps matches TRBD2 (5 bases). Per the germline V gene, CDR1 is SGHRS and CDR2 is YFSETQ. The CDR3 is 17 residues long. V shed 0 bases and J shed 3 bases, with 18 bases lying between them. For the CDR3, the DNA is TGCGCCAGCAGCTTGGGCGGTTTGAGTAGCGTGAAAGAGACCCAGTACTTC. Residues: CASSLGGLSSVKETQYF. Full variable domain (outside the CDR3, taken from reference TRBV5-1 and TRBJ2-5): KAGVTQTPRYLIKTRGQQVTLSCSPISGHRSVSWYQQTPGQGLQFLFEYFSETQRNKGNFPGRFSGRQFSNSRSEMNVSTLELGDSALYLCASSLGGLSSVKETQYFGPGTRLLVL.

This chain joins TRBV5-1 and TRBJ1-6, with a weak D call TRBD1 (5 bases). In germline, CDR1 is SGHRS, CDR2 YFSETQ. The CDR3 length is 14 residues. The ends were cut back, 4 bases at V and 8 bases at J, with 13 bases in the middle. CDR3 sequence: CASSTDSRDSPLHF. In DNA, the CDR3 is TGCGCCAGCAGCACAGACTCCAGGGATTCACCCCTCCACTTT.

This clone was detected only once. The rearrangement joins TRBV12-3 or TRBV12-4 to TRBJ1-2; D uncertain. The V end lost 8 bases, the J end lost 3 bases, and 10 bases lay between the germline ends. This CDR3 region has 12 residues. CDR3 sequence: CASRQAYYGYTF. The CDR3 DNA is TGTGCCAGCCGCCAGGCTTACTATGGCTACACCTTC.

The chain couples TRBV18 to TRBJ1-2; the D gene is possibly TRBD1 (5 bases). Germline V gene sequence: CDR1 KGHSH, CDR2 LQKENI. V was clipped by 3 bases and J by 6 bases, with 14 bases between them. The CDR3 is 14 amino acids. This CDR3 reads CASSPTGGVDGYTF. CDR3 DNA: TGTGCCAGCTCACCCACCGGAGGGGTGGATGGCTACACCTTC.

This clone was counted once. The V call is TRBV6-2 or TRBV6-3, the J call TRBJ2-7, with TRBD2 matching over 8 bases. The CDR3 has 14 amino acids. Trimming took 6 bases from V and 5 from J; bases not matched to a gene: 9. Germline CDR1 MNHEY, CDR2 SVGEGT. Written as DNA, the CDR3 is TGTGCCAGCAGCCCGAGCGGGAGTCGACACGAGCAGTACTTC. It yields the protein CASSPSGSRHEQYF.

This chain connects TRBV25-1 to TRBJ2-7; possible D gene TRBD1, 6 bases. Germline-derived CDR1 and CDR2 are MGHDK and SYGVNS. V lost 4 bases, J lost 3 bases, and 10 bases lay in between. The CDR3 is made up of 13 amino acids. The CDR3 sequence is CASSVTQGYEQYF. CDR3 DNA: TGTGCCAGCAGTGTTACACAGGGCTACGAGCAGTACTTC.

V gene TRBV5-4 combines with J gene TRBJ1-1; TRBD1 matches 8 bases. Germline V gives CDR1 SGHNT, CDR2 YYREEE (reference sequence). With 4 bases clipped from V and 0 bases from J, the junction kept 5 bases outside the gene matches. The CDR3 runs 15 residues. The CDR3 region has the DNA TGTGCCAGCAGCACTCAGACAGGGGTGAACACTGAAGCTTTCTTT. Its protein product is CASSTQTGVNTEAFF.

V gene TRBV19 combines with J gene TRBJ2-3, with a possible D match to TRBD1 (5 bases). The V and J ends lost 6 bases and 1 base respectively, with 8 bases between them. The CDR3 consists of 13 residues. In germline, CDR1 is LNHDA, CDR2 SQIVND (reference sequence). In DNA form, the CDR3 reads TGTGCCAGTAGCGAGACAGGCACAGATACGCAGTATTTT. This encodes CASSETGTDTQYF.

The J gene is TRBJ2-3, the V gene TRBV12-3 or TRBV12-4; D ambiguous. CDR3 size: 12 residues. V gave up 6 bases and J gave up 6 bases, with 10 bases separating them. Here the CDR3 DNA reads TGTGCCAGCAGACATATTCCCGATACGCAGTATTTT. This encodes CASRHIPDTQYF.